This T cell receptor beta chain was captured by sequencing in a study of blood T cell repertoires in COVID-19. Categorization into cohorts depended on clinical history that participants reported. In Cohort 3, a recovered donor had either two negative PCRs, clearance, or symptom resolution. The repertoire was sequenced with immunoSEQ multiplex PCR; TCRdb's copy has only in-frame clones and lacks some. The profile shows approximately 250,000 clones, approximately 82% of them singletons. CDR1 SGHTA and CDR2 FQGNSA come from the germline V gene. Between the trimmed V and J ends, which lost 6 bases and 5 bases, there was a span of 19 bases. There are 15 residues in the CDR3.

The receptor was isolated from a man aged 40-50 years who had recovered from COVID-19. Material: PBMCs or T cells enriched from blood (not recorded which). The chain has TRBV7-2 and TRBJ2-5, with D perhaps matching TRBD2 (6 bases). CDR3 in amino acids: CASSRGYSGVETQYF. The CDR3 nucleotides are TGTGCCAGCAGTAGGGGTTATTCGGGGGTCGAGACCCAGTACTTC. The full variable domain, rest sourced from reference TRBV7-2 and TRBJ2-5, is GAGVSQSPSNKVTEKGKDVELRCDPISGHTALYWYRQSLGQGLEFLIYFQGNSAPDKSGLPSDRFSAERTGGSVSTLTIQRTQQEDSAVYLCASSRGYSGVETQYFGPGTRLLVL.